This T cell receptor beta chain was identified in a study of blood T cell repertoires in COVID-19. The CDR3 covers 16 residues. Germline V gene data show CDR1 as MDHEN and CDR2 as SYDVKM. V trimming: 4 bases; J trimming: 7 bases; junction bases outside the gene matches: 10. During active infection, Seattle patients enrolled and were then monitored through disease. TCRdb keeps only in-frame clones here, not all; method: immunoSEQ multiplex PCR. The profile shows fewer than 300,000 clones, more than 65% of them singletons. The TCR originated in a person aged 70 to 79 with COVID-19, enrolled during active disease. The sequencing input was peripheral blood. The V and J genes are TRBV28 and TRBJ1-5; 10 nucleotides align to TRBD1. The CDR3 spells CASSSPRQGALQPQHF. DNA of the CDR3: TGTGCCAGCAGTTCCCCTCGACAGGGGGCTTTACAGCCCCAGCATTTT. Using reference TRBV28 and TRBJ1-5 for the parts outside the CDR3, the full variable domain is DVKVTQSSRYLVKRTGEKVFLECVQDMDHENMFWYRQDPGLGLRLIYFSYDVKMKEKGDIPEGYSVSREKKERFSLILESASTNQTSMYLCASSSPRQGALQPQHFGDGTRLSIL.